This TCR beta chain was retrieved from a study of blood T cell repertoires in COVID-19 (dated by TCRdb to the early 2020s). At the level of the whole study: Collaborator samples came from the United States, Italy and Spain and covered acute and convalescent phases of COVID-19. The prospective study material was composed of cDNA or gDNA derived from T cells, B-cell-depleted T cells, or PBMCs. Deeply sampled blood TCRbeta repertoires from subjects exposed to, actively infected with, or recovered from COVID-19 were included in the dataset. The repertoires were released in a freely available public database intended as a resource for research on the immune response to SARS-CoV-2. Samples came from the ongoing ImmuneRACE study (first 160 participants) plus 1,254 subjects from 6 global collaborators. A de-identified subject ID, COVID-19 status, age in years and sex were almost always included in the sample metadata. Where HLA class I and class II types were available, the types were taken from metadata supplied by the sample provider, not from assay-based typing. Overall results and qualifications from the work: The quantity of clinical and demographic metadata differed by source and by participant and was supplied without curation.

The germline V gene (reference sequence) yields MNHNY for CDR1 and SVGAGI for CDR2. The CDR3 measures 12 amino acids from cysteine to phenylalanine. Only the CDR3 DNA is retained, 36 bases long and in frame from the first base. V sheds 6 bases and J sheds 7 bases, leaving 12 bases between their ends. As to this clone: The target of this receptor is not known. Nothing much larger sits one base from this clone, and base qualities are not available.

One collaborating source in Seattle enrolled patients while the patients were actively infected and followed the patients over time throughout the course of disease. The collaborating institutions used their own protocols to collect whole blood in K2EDTA tubes. For TCRbeta analysis, collaborators shipped samples in one of three forms: frozen whole blood, isolated PBMCs, or DNA extracted from either of those sample types. TCRbeta CDR3 regions were amplified from genomic DNA by means of the immunoSEQ Assay, a bias-controlled multiplex PCR. As for how the authors treated the data: The number of nucleated cells in each sample was estimated by amplification of reference gene primers within the assay. To quantify the absolute abundance of each unique TCRbeta CDR3 rearrangement, sequence reads were collapsed and filtered. For each sample, productive Simpson clonality was calculated as the square root of Simpson's diversity index across productive rearrangements. TCRdb took over this immuneACCESS table, retaining in-frame rearrangements with V and J assigned. Such tables are incomplete; in checked studies, under half of the missing clones stem from an unresolved V gene, and the remainder is unexplained. The D gene and trimming were derived from the DNA, and the V and J assignments and clone size from that table. The sample table shows about 68,000 clones, and 75% to 90% are seen once. Around 6% of the sample is taken by the ten largest.

The chain was built from TRBV6-6 and TRBJ1-2, and possibly TRBD1, on 6 matching bases. What was sequenced was peripheral blood. The receptor was isolated from a man older than 75 with COVID-19, enrolled during active disease. The DNA reads TGTGCCAGCAGGTTCCAACAGGGTGGCTACACCTTC. Translated, this is CASRFQQGGYTF.